These 21 T cell receptor beta chains were sequenced from one sample in a study of shared clonotypes between healthy human individuals (dated by TCRdb to the early 2020s). Libraries came from the immunoSEQ multiplex PCR assay. Entries here come from immuneACCESS through TCRdb and include only in-frame sequences with V and J called. Some clones fail to appear in such tables; in the studies checked, an unresolved V gene covers under half of the shortfall, and the cause of the remainder is unknown. Recorded for this sample are over 400,000 clones; roughly 80% of them occurred a single time. The ten largest clones capture 10% to 15% of the sample. The sample consisted of PBMCs. These receptors originate from a middle-aged woman in good health. Some clones in this sample may be carry-over from other donors' samples.

The chain is built from TRBV30 and TRBJ2-7; 8 nucleotides agree with TRBD2. This CDR3 region has 16 residues. Germline V lookup: CDR1 GTSNPN, CDR2 SVGIG (reference sequence). The junction had 11 bases not matched to a gene; V was cut back by 2 bases and J by 2 bases. As DNA, the CDR3 is TGTGCCTGGAGTCCATCCCGGAGCGGGAGTCCCTACGAGCAGTACTTC. Protein: CAWSPSRSGSPYEQYF.

The count of this clone is one. A far larger clone differs by one base, so this is likely a read error. Within the sample, other DNA sequences also encode this same CDR3. V gene TRBV28 combines with J gene TRBJ1-1; D may be TRBD1 (5 bases). CDR3 size: 11 residues. Germline lookup yields CDR1 MDHEN and CDR2 SYDVKM. The CDR3: CATSDSMWAFF. The CDR3 nucleotides are TGTGCCACCAGTGACAGTATGTGGGCTTTCTTT.

The rearrangement uses TRBV5-1 and TRBJ1-1, with TRBD1 as a possible D gene (5 bases). Germline CDR1 and CDR2: SGHRS and YFSETQ. This CDR3 region has 13 residues. V was trimmed by 0 bases and J by 7 bases, leaving 10 bases between them. CDR3 sequence reads: CASSLAGSNEAFF. CDR3 nucleotide sequence: TGCGCCAGCAGCTTGGCAGGGAGTAATGAAGCTTTCTTT.

The J gene is TRBJ2-5, the V gene TRBV9, with TRBD1 matching over 9 bases. V was pared by 3 bases and J by 0 bases, with 3 bases of the junction left unmatched. This CDR3 has 15 amino acids. Germline loops: CDR1 SGDLS, CDR2 YYNGEE. The CDR3 DNA reads TGTGCCAGCAGCGCAAACAGGGGGCACCAAGAGACCCAGTACTTC. Protein product: CASSANRGHQETQYF.

The rearrangement joins TRBV5-1 to TRBJ2-7, with TRBD1 as a possible D gene (7 bases). Germline CDR1 and CDR2: SGHRS and YFSETQ. V was cut by 0 bases and J by 2 bases, with 21 bases left in between. The CDR3 is made up of 18 amino acids. CDR3 DNA: TGCGCCAGCAGCTTGGGGCTAAATACAGGGGAGGTTGCCTACGAGCAGTACTTC. Protein sequence: CASSLGLNTGEVAYEQYF.

V usage is TRBV4-3 and J usage is TRBJ1-3; 7 nucleotides agree with TRBD1. After removal of 2 bases from V and 4 bases from J, the junction contained 8 bases not matched to a gene. This CDR3 has 16 residues. The V gene's germline CDR1 is LGHNA and CDR2 YSLEER. The CDR3 sequence: CASSQTQGGGGNTIYF. In nucleotides, the CDR3 is TGCGCCAGCAGCCAAACCCAGGGGGGGGGAGGAAACACCATATATTTT.

The chain uses TRBV9 and TRBJ1-3, with 7 nucleotides matching TRBD1. Germline V gene data show CDR1 as SGDLS and CDR2 as YYNGEE. This CDR3 has 16 residues. V lost 4 bases, J lost 0 bases, and 7 bases stayed unmatched. The CDR3 spells CASSIAGTASGNTIYF. In nucleotides, the CDR3 is TGTGCCAGCAGCATCGCCGGGACAGCCTCTGGAAACACCATATATTTT. Using reference TRBV9 and TRBJ1-3 for the parts outside the CDR3, the full variable domain is DSGVTQTPKHLITATGQRVTLRCSPRSGDLSVYWYQQSLDQGLQFLIQYYNGEERAKGNILERFSAQQFPDLHSELNLSSLELGDSALYFCASSIAGTASGNTIYFGEGSWLTVV.

The chain joins TRBV5-4 to TRBJ2-7, with D unresolved. The CDR3 loop spans 14 amino acids. Germline CDR1 SGHNT, CDR2 YYREEE (reference sequence). V shed 4 bases and J shed 7 bases, with 18 bases lying between them. CDR3 residues: CASSQGVDPWEQYF. The CDR3, as DNA: TGTGCCAGCAGCCAAGGAGTCGACCCTTGGGAGCAGTACTTC.

About this clone itself: A far larger clone is only one base removed, so a read error is likely. The chain links TRBV28 to TRBJ1-4, with D unclear. V was pared by 6 bases and J by 10 bases, with 18 bases between. Germline values: CDR1 MDHEN, CDR2 SYDVKM. The CDR3 covers 14 residues. This CDR3 is CASRESAEGGKLFF. The CDR3 DNA reads TGTGCCAGCAGGGAGTCAGCGGAAGGTGGAAAACTGTTTTTT.

Points on this clone: An end of the junction does not agree with germline; a read error may underlie this. This specimen includes other DNA sequences encoding the same CDR3. CDR3 sequence: CATSRDRDWGAVPHRYEQYF. The DNA of the CDR3 is TGTGCCACCAGCAGAGACAGGGATTGGGGAGCGGTACCACATCGGTACGAGCAATACTTC. J is TRBJ2-7 and V is TRBV15; D assignment may be TRBD1 or TRBD2 (5 bases each). There are 20 residues in the CDR3. Looked up from germline, CDR1 is LNHNV and CDR2 is YYDKDF (reference sequence).

As DNA, the CDR3 is TGTGCCAGTACCCGGGGGACGGGAAGGGCCTACGAGCAGTACTTC. As protein: CASTRGTGRAYEQYF. The V and J genes are TRBV19 and TRBJ2-7; perhaps TRBD2 as D (6 bases). Germline CDR1 LNHDA, CDR2 SQIVND (reference sequence). Trimming cost V 7 bases and J 2 bases, with 18 bases left between them. The CDR3 consists of 15 residues.

Only one count was recorded for this clone. The chain carries TRBV4-1 and TRBJ2-3, with 9 bases identical to TRBD2. The CDR3 is made up of 16 amino acids. The germline gives CDR1 MGHRA, CDR2 YSYEKL. J was trimmed by 4 bases and V by 0 bases; bases with no gene match: 5. The CDR3, as DNA: TGCGCCAGCAGCCAAGAGACCGGACTAGCGTCAGATACGCAGTATTTT. Amino acid sequence: CASSQETGLASDTQYF.

This clone came up once. The J gene is TRBJ2-3, the V gene TRBV19; TRBD2 matches at 7 bases. The V segment lost 6 bases and the J segment 0 bases; nucleotides outside the gene matches: 6. Germline V gene lookup returns CDR1 LNHDA and CDR2 SQIVND (reference sequence). The CDR3 is 15 residues long. The CDR3 here is CASSPGLPSTDTQYF. CDR3 nucleotide sequence: TGTGCCAGTAGCCCGGGACTACCTAGCACAGATACGCAGTATTTT.

Comment on this clone: One base separates it from a far larger clone, so it is likely a read error. V and J are TRBV30 and TRBJ1-1; the D gene is possibly TRBD1 (5 bases). This CDR3 has 13 residues. The germline gives CDR1 GTSNPN, CDR2 SVGIG (reference sequence). The chain's CDR3 is CAWSIDSGTEDFF. The DNA for the CDR3 is TGTGCCTGGAGTATAGACAGTGGGACTGAAGATTTCTTT.

The rearrangement uses TRBV7-9 and TRBJ2-3, with D maybe TRBD2 (6 bases). CDR3 length: 15 residues. With 6 bases removed from V and 4 bases from J, the gap between germline ends came to 17 bases. Looked up from germline, CDR1 is SEHNR and CDR2 is FQNEAQ (reference sequence). The chain's CDR3 is CASSRREASADTQYF. In DNA, the CDR3 is TGTGCCAGCAGTCGAAGGGAGGCGTCGGCAGATACGCAGTATTTT.

The count of this clone is one. The chain has TRBV27 and TRBJ2-7; TRBD2 agrees at 12 bases. This CDR3 is 14 amino acids long. CDR1 is MNHEY and CDR2 is SMNVEV in the germline V gene (reference sequence). J lost 5 bases, V lost 7 bases, and 6 bases had no gene match. CDR3 region: CASNSSGRGDEQYF. DNA of the CDR3: TGTGCCAGCAACTCTAGCGGGAGGGGGGACGAGCAGTACTTC.

V is TRBV9 and J is TRBJ2-3; no reliable D call. CDR1 is SGDLS, CDR2 YYNGEE, per germline. CDR3 length: 15 amino acids. With 4 bases removed from V and 2 bases from J, the gap between germline ends came to 14 bases. The CDR3 spells CASSFDGRDTDTQYF. The CDR3 nucleotides are TGTGCCAGCAGCTTCGACGGAAGGGACACAGATACGCAGTATTTT.

The chain combines TRBV6-6 with TRBJ2-1; D is perhaps TRBD2 (5 bases). CDR3 length: 15 amino acids. V was shortened by 4 bases and J by 0 bases, with 10 bases between the two germline ends. CDR1 and CDR2 from the germline V gene are MNHNY and SVGAGI (reference sequence). The CDR3 here is CASSSLLASYNEQFF. In nucleotides, the CDR3 is TGTGCCAGCAGTTCCTTGCTAGCCTCCTACAATGAGCAGTTCTTC.

The genes are TRBV5-1 and TRBJ1-2; a weak D match, TRBD1 (6 bases). The CDR3 covers 14 residues. Deletions cut 4 bases from V and 4 bases from J, with 14 bases between. Germline-derived CDR1 and CDR2 are SGHRS and YFSETQ. CDR3 nucleotides: TGCGCCAGCAGCAGGACTACAGGGTCCTATGGCTACACCTTC. This translates into CASSRTTGSYGYTF.

This chain joins TRBV5-6 and TRBJ2-2, with D possibly being TRBD1 (6 bases). The CDR3 is made up of 15 amino acids. Looked up from germline, CDR1 is SGHDT and CDR2 is YYEEEE. The V end was cut by 6 bases, the J end by 0 bases, with 12 bases between. CDR3 protein: CASNPGHSNTGELFF. The CDR3 DNA is TGTGCCAGCAACCCGGGACATTCGAACACCGGGGAGCTGTTTTTT.

This clone was observed a single time. Distinct nucleotide sequences in the sample also encode this CDR3. V and J are TRBV28 and TRBJ1-2, with D unclear. V was cut by 4 bases and J by 2 bases, with 5 bases left in between. Per the germline V gene, CDR1 is MDHEN and CDR2 is SYDVKM. This CDR3 is built from 12 residues. CDR3 residues: CASSSVNYGYTF. The CDR3, as DNA: TGTGCCAGCAGTTCAGTCAACTATGGCTACACCTTC.